This TCR beta chain derives from a study of blood T cell repertoires in COVID-19. The wider study: From the United States, Italy and Spain came samples of acute and convalescent COVID-19. From T cells, B-cell-depleted T cells, or PBMCs came the material, which was cDNA or gDNA.

In the source study's methods: It was from reference gene primer amplification that nucleated cell counts were estimated. The table came from immunoSEQ multiplex PCR; TCRdb's copy has only in-frame clones and leaves some out. V and J calls and clone size are those listed in that table; D and trimming were worked out from the DNA. The sample holds approximately 69,000 clones, roughly 73% seen once. Trimming took 3 bases from V and 4 from J, leaving 20 bases between them. Per germline, CDR1 KGHDR and CDR2 SFDVKD. CDR3 size: 17 residues. Input material: peripheral blood. The clonotype was recovered from a human donor in a cohort sampled during active COVID-19. V is TRBV24-1 and J is TRBJ2-5; weak D call: TRBD1 (6 bases). CDR3 sequence (DNA): TGTGCCACCAGTGATCCTGTCGGGACATATACAAGAGAGACCCAGTACTTC. It encodes CATSDPVGTYTRETQYF.